What follows is one T cell receptor beta chain and its context. Which antigen it targets is not known. No base quality information exists; no much larger clone differs at one position. The library was built by means of the immunoSEQ multiplex PCR assay. The multiplex PCR relied on a mix of 60 forward primers for TCR Vbeta segments and 13 reverse primers for TCR Jbeta segments. A multiplex PCR assay on genomic DNA amplified the CDR3 region of rearranged TCR beta genes. On the Illumina HiSeq System, the amplified TCR beta libraries were sequenced as 87-base-pair reads. For the original study's pipeline: In a later analysis, around 80 million unique TCR beta chains were counted across the roughly 610 repertoires, and approximately 9.9 million of these chains were shared by at least two donors. To remove PCR and sequencing errors, raw reads were error-corrected and collapsed into unique sequences using a nearest-neighbor algorithm that merged closely related sequences. To assign V, D and J gene segments, CDR3 sequences were aligned to IMGT reference sequences. For a sequence to be retained, a match of at least six nucleotides to both a V gene segment and a J gene segment was required. Rearrangements were classified as productive when the CDR3 lacked stop codons and remained in frame with V and J, and all other rearrangements were classified as non-productive. Following IMGT convention, CDR3 was defined as the stretch from the second conserved V-encoded cysteine to the conserved J-encoded phenylalanine. Sequences without an unambiguous match to a single V gene segment were excluded from the earlier analysis of about 600 of the donors. An earlier analysis of fewer than 750 of the donors called V segments functional above 56.7% productive rearrangements and segregating when the between-donor standard deviation exceeded 5%. A statistical classification framework was built to diagnose cytomegalovirus status from the catalog of TCR beta chain sequences. In a later analysis, TCR nucleotide sequences were compared against IMGT/GENE-DB human TR gene sequences so that V and J genes could be assigned. Using the TCRdist pipeline, a later analysis assigned CDR3 sequences along with most-parsimonious VDJ recombination scenarios. In a later analysis, each TCR beta chain was defined by its CDR3 amino acid sequence together with its V-gene family, and reads lacking a unique V-gene family were excluded. As a way to deal with suspected cross-contamination and a sequencing artifact, a later analysis dropped hundreds of nucleotide sequences that were highly shared and had low generation probability. In a later analysis, a clonal expansion index was calculated for each public chain from normalized within-repertoire ranks of inferred template counts. A later analysis computed generation probabilities with a VDJ recombination model fitted to out-of-frame rearrangements, and checked the results against IGoR. In a later analysis, hypergeometric tests were used to score TCR-TCR, TCR-HLA and TCR-CMV co-occurrence, with a repertoire-size bias correction applied to TCR pairs. A later analysis estimated false discovery rates by permuting HLA or CMV assignments 20 times. In a later analysis, co-occurring TCRs were grouped with DBSCAN, and TCRdist sequence similarity was added when clustering was performed within HLA-allele-positive subsets. For co-occurrence clustering, repertoires with fewer than 30,000 or more than 120,000 public chains were excluded, along with four or five repertoires with anomalous nucleotide sharing. TCRdb retrieved this table from immuneACCESS and kept in-frame rearrangements only. Not all clones are present; in checked studies, unresolved V genes account for under half, and no reason is known for the remainder. V, J and clone size are taken as reported in that table, and D and trimming were inferred from the DNA itself. Within this sample are 150,000 to 200,000 clones, with 65% to 75% of them counted one time only. The ten largest account for 2% to 3% of the sample.

These data are taken from a study of cytomegalovirus exposure and HLA in healthy donors (dated by TCRdb to 2016 to 2017). Notes on the research overall: An earlier analysis of some 620 of the donors reported over 250 Gb of sequence data and approximately 120 million unique TCR beta sequences obtained from about 170 million T cells. High-throughput TCR immunosequencing, statistical association of individual TCRs with disease status, and machine learning were combined to predict cytomegalovirus infection status. The aim of the study was to test whether cataloging public T cell receptors could identify signatures of past pathogen exposure. Class I and class II HLA loci were covered by the typing at four-digit resolution. Alongside the repertoire data, information on donor age, sex, ethnicity and CMV serostatus was compiled. In a later genetic analysis, genome-wide SNP genotypes for about three fifths of the roughly 670 donors were used, and that subset was treated as a discovery cohort. Along with the approximately 650-subject first cohort, a separate validation cohort of around 110 different subjects was used. The later analysis used no new phenotypic data to find candidate immune exposures, relying instead on TCR beta sequences and their occurrence across donors. A later analysis re-examined previously published TCR beta repertoires from several hundred donors and added high-resolution HLA genotyping to investigate patterns of TCR occurrence. Every repertoire in the discovery cohort had been generated on one and the same sequencing platform. Across around 400 genotyped donors of the cohort, an average of approximately 200,000 unique TCR beta nucleotide sequences per donor were sequenced, and roughly 20% of those sequences were non-productive. Roughly 300 gigabases of sequencing data and approximately 92 million unique TCR sequences made up an early release that covered under 750 HLA-typed donors. Typing coverage differed by locus: A, B, C, DRB1 and DQB1 were typed in about 620-630 donors, DQA1 in about 510, DPA1 in 600 to 610, and DPB1 in approximately 450. Of the roughly 400 genotyped donors, roughly 76% were placed in the genetic ancestry cluster associated with self-reported Caucasian donors. Five DR-DQ haplotypes were handled as single units for association and clustering because linkage in the cohort was strong. The study profiled the T cell repertoires of approximately 700 subjects by immunosequencing and related them to cytomegalovirus serostatus. An earlier analysis of around 580 of the donors used high-throughput TCR beta sequencing to judge whether each TCR beta V gene segment behaved as functional or pseudogenic.

The V and J ends are trimmed by 4 bases and 6 bases, leaving 12 bases between them. CDR1 and CDR2 are read off the germline V gene as SQVTM and ANQGSEA. There are 13 amino acids in the CDR3, from cysteine to phenylalanine inclusive. Solely the CDR3 DNA is kept, with 39 bases framed from the first base. The cohort was made up of 650 to 700 healthy bone marrow donors. Cohort members were all nominally healthy when sampled, although unrecorded immune exposures were likely present. CMV serostatus was recorded as positive for almost 300 and negative for about 50% of the roughly 670 cohort members, whereas no CMV serostatus was recorded for the donor in question. Every donor gave a peripheral blood sample, and the peripheral blood mononuclear cells from that sample were used for TCR beta sequencing. The Qiagen DNeasy Blood Extraction Kit was used to extract genomic DNA from the blood cell samples. Points the paper makes about the study in general: The cohort was sequenced for TCR beta chains only, and without alpha or paired-chain data the features that could be detected were limited. Because some donors lacked HLA typing at each locus, the association tests relied only on the typed subset. Because counts were too low, about 18 rarely observed V segments, including chromosome 9 orphons, were left out of the earlier analysis of about 500 of the donors. Three of the identified cytomegalovirus-associated TCR beta chains were confirmed in vitro to be specific for cytomegalovirus antigens. Compared with equally common non-associated chains, HLA-associated TCR beta chains in a later analysis were more clonally expanded and had lower generation probabilities. In a later analysis, TCR association rates were found to vary across HLA loci, with the most associated TCRs seen for DRB1 alleles and the fewest for HLA-C alleles. According to a later genetic analysis, donors in an Asian-associated ancestry cluster had fewer N-insertions in productive TCRs than the approximately 650-donor mean. Immune exposure information for the cohort was limited to CMV serostatus. A later analysis found that most CMV-associated TCR beta chains appeared HLA-restricted, with HLA associations seemingly driven largely by CMV exposure. A further reported finding was that TCR beta sequences accurately predicted the HLA-A and HLA-B alleles for most subjects in the first cohort. The classifier was reported to diagnose cytomegalovirus status with high specificity and sensitivity in both the original cohort and the validation cohort. In the study, approximately 150 TCR beta chains were listed as associated with cytomegalovirus. Broadly in line with IMGT annotations, most TCR beta V segments showed up in productive rearrangements about 87% or about 30% of the time in an earlier analysis of approximately 640 of the donors. Presence/absence analyses assumed roughly uniform sequencing depth across donors, an assumption that may not hold. In a later analysis, some 18,000 TCR beta sequences were associated with specific HLA alleles at a false discovery rate of 0.05. V-gene and J-gene trimming of TCR beta chains was associated with a missense DCLRE1C variant in a later genetic analysis, and the association was replicated in an independent cohort. A group of highly shared sequence variants was considered likely to be a technical artifact of the sequencing pipeline. Linkage disequilibrium might explain the correlated functional status among segregating V segments, but an unknown experimental factor could not be ruled out. In a later analysis, several top co-occurrence clusters were reported to appear linked to parvovirus B19, influenza, CMV and Epstein-Barr virus. Across donors, most TCR sequences were observed very rarely, whereas some public TCRs were present in many individuals. Strong co-occurrence of HLA alleles, especially DR and DQ, made assigning TCR associations to individual alleles difficult. According to the authors, the approach could potentially be generalized to other disease states and immunological phenotypes. Because the 87-base-pair reads could not distinguish some IMGT-functional V segments, including TRBV6-2 and TRBV6-3, those segments were excluded.

The source is a human donor in good health. What was sequenced was PBMCs. In this chain, TRBV29-1 is recombined with TRBJ2-2; TRBD2 is possibly the D segment (5 matching bases). The CDR3 in this case is CSVGPGRAGELFF. The DNA sequence follows: TGCAGCGTTGGCCCGGGAAGGGCCGGGGAGCTGTTTTTT.